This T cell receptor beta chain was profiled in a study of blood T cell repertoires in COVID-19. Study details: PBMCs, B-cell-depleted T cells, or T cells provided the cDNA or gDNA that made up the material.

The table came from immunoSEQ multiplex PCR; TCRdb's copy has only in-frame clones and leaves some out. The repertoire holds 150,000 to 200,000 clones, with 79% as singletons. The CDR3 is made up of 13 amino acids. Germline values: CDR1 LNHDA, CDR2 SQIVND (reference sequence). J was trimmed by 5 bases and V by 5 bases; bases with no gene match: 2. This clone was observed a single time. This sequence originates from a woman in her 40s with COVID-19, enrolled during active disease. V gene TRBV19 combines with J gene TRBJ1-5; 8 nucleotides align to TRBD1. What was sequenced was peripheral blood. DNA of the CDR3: TGTGCCAGTAGTGGGACAGGTTATCAGCCCCAGCATTTT. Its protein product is CASSGTGYQPQHF.